In this sample, the clone carrying this TCR beta chain turned up a few times. Its matching antigen is unknown. Germline V CDR1 and CDR2: SGHVS, FQNEAQ. This CDR3 contains 15 residues. Trimming cost V 5 bases and J 0 bases; bases outside gene matches: 4. The entry originates in a study of T cell responses to AZD1222 COVID-19 vaccine. Repertoires were generated with immunoSEQ multiplex PCR, while TCRdb's copy carries only in-frame clones and drops some. In the table there are 90,000 to 150,000 clones, approximately 85% of which are singletons. Regarding the study as a whole: Scientists sampled the repertoires only once the peak T cell response had passed. With two AZD1222 doses given, Spike-specific TCR breadth and depth both rose. Seropositive AZD1222 recipients at baseline numbered only 6 or 7.

The chain uses TRBV7-8 and TRBJ1-1; 9 nucleotides match TRBD1. Sample: peripheral blood, taken on day 0 of AZD1222 vaccination. This receptor was identified in an adult in good health. The CDR3 nucleotides are TGTGCCAGCAGCCCCCGGACAGGGGTGAACACTGAAGCTTTCTTT. Translated, it gives CASSPRTGVNTEAFF.